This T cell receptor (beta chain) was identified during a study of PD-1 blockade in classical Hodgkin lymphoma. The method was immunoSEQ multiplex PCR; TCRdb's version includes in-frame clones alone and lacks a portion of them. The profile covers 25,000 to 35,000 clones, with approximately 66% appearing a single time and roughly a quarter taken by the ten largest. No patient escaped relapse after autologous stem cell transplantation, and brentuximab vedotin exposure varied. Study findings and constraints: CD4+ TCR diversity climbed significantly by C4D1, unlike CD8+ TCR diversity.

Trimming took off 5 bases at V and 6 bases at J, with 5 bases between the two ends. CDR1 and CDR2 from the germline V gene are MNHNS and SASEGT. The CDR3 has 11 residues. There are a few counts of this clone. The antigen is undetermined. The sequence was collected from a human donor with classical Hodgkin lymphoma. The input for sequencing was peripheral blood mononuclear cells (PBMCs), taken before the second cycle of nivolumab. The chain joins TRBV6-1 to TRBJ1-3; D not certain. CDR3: CASSILNTIYF. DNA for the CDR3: TGTGCCAGCAGTATCCTAAACACCATATATTTT.